This T cell receptor beta chain was sequenced in a study of regulatory T cells in long-lasting Graves disease. The CDR3 is made up of 14 amino acids. Germline CDR1 is SGHRS and CDR2 is YFSETQ. Trimming stripped 4 bases from V and 4 bases from J, with 13 bases between. Construction of the TCR beta libraries employed iRepertoire HTBI primers in conjunction with Arm-PCR of CDR3 regions. Using its own MiXCR run on the multiplex PCR reads, TCRdb lists one record per CDR3 protein. The repertoire includes 550,000 or so distinct CDR3 sequences, 9.5% to 15% of them detected once, and around 10% sits in the top ten. This clonotype was seen at least ten times. Time point specified: newly diagnosed GD, antithyroid drugs for less than 3 months. The TCR library was made from RNA extracted from PBMCs. The same data also went into a second study, on T cells in Graves' hyperthyroidism and ophthalmopathy. That publication notes: Diagnosing involved the use of clinical symptoms, serum thyroxine and TRAb, thyroid ultrasound and orbital computed tomography. The HTBI primer set was used in a first-round RT-PCR of the TCR CDR3.

Sequencing was performed on peripheral blood mononuclear cells (PBMCs), taken at new diagnosis, from a patient treated with antithyroid drugs. The origin of this receptor is a young woman with Graves disease. The chain recombines TRBV5-1 with TRBJ2-3; a weak D match, TRBD1 (5 bases). CDR3: CASSRKEGADTQYF. The CDR3 region has the DNA TGCGCCAGCAGCCGGAAGGAAGGGGCAGATACGCAGTATTTT.